The next 9 T cell receptor beta chains were all read from a single sample in a study of blood T cell repertoires in COVID-19. The table came from immunoSEQ multiplex PCR; TCRdb's copy has only in-frame clones and leaves some out. This table holds fewer than 500,000 clones, 86% found once. The sequencing sample was made of peripheral blood. Receptors were obtained from a woman in her twenties or thirties with active or convalescent COVID-19.

This sequence joins TRBV7-8 and TRBJ1-1; D unresolved. Germline V gene sequence: CDR1 SGHVS, CDR2 FQNEAQ. V was pared by 1 base and J by 1 base, with 10 bases between. The CDR3 loop spans 15 amino acids. The CDR3 spells CASSLGRVQNTEAFF. As DNA, the CDR3 is TGTGCCAGCAGCTTAGGTAGAGTTCAGAACACTGAAGCTTTCTTT.

This clone was counted only a few times. The chain recombines TRBV6-4 with TRBJ1-2; no reliable D call. CDR3 length equals 13 residues. Trimming cost V 3 bases and J 8 bases, with 13 bases left between them. The germline V gene has CDR1 MRHNA and CDR2 SNTAGT. DNA of the CDR3: TGTGCCAGCAGTGAGACGGACTATTCGGGCTACACCTTC. It yields the protein CASSETDYSGYTF.

This clone was recorded once. The V and J genes are TRBV9 and TRBJ2-4, with 13 bases lining up with TRBD2. Unmatched junction bases numbered 12, after V lost 0 bases and J lost 0 bases. CDR1 is SGDLS and CDR2 is YYNGEE in the germline V gene. The CDR3 is 21 residues long. The CDR3 region has the DNA TGTGCCAGCAGCGTAGGTCCTCTCGGACTAGCGGGAGACTTAGCCAAAAACATTCAGTACTTC. Translation gives CASSVGPLGLAGDLAKNIQYF.

V is TRBV6-1 and J is TRBJ2-3; 7 positions agree with TRBD2. V was clipped by 3 bases and J by 6 bases; unmatched bases: 12. Germline assignment: CDR1 MNHNS and CDR2 SASEGT. The CDR3 length is 16 residues. CDR3 sequence reads: CASSDVAGKVGDTQYF. DNA for the CDR3: TGTGCCAGCAGTGATGTAGCGGGTAAGGTGGGCGATACGCAGTATTTT.

This rearrangement joins TRBV29-1 to TRBJ1-1; no clear D gene. From germline, CDR1 is SQVTM and CDR2 ANQGSEA. CDR3 size: 10 residues. Trimming cost V 6 bases and J 1 base, with 3 bases left between them. The CDR3 protein is CSVKNTEAFF. DNA for the CDR3: TGCAGCGTCAAGAACACTGAAGCTTTCTTT.

This clone was seen once. The V and J genes are TRBV9 and TRBJ1-2; D is perhaps TRBD1 (6 bases). The CDR3 spans 16 residues. V lost 0 bases to trimming and J lost 2 bases, with 14 bases between them. Germline V lookup: CDR1 SGDLS, CDR2 YYNGEE. In nucleotides, the CDR3 is TGTGCCAGCAGCGTAGCCGCGGGGGCTCAGAACTATGGCTACACCTTC. Protein: CASSVAAGAQNYGYTF.

This clone has a single count. The genes are TRBV14 and TRBJ2-3; D is undetermined. V lost 4 bases to trimming and J lost 5 bases, with 13 bases between them. Germline CDR1 is SGHDN and CDR2 is FVKESK. The CDR3 contains 14 residues. The CDR3 spells CASSRTTLGDTQYF. The CDR3 DNA sequence: TGTGCCAGCAGCCGAACCACCCTCGGAGATACGCAGTATTTT. Using reference TRBV14 and TRBJ2-3 for the parts outside the CDR3, the full variable domain is EAGVTQFPSHSVIEKGQTVTLRCDPISGHDNLYWYRRVMGKEIKFLLHFVKESKQDESGMPNNRFLAERTGGTYSTLKVQPAELEDSGVYFCASSRTTLGDTQYFGPGTRLTVL.

CDR3 in DNA: TGTGCCAGCAGTTCCCGTTTGACTAGCGGGAGGGGTCCCAATGAGCAGTTCTTC. Its translation is CASSSRLTSGRGPNEQFF. The chain recombines TRBV28 with TRBJ2-1; the match to TRBD2 covers 14 bases. The V gene's germline CDR1 is MDHEN and CDR2 SYDVKM. After removal of 4 bases from V and 6 bases from J, the junction contained 11 bases not matched to a gene. The CDR3 runs to 18 residues. Together with reference TRBV28 and TRBJ2-1, the CDR3 gives the full variable domain: DVKVTQSSRYLVKRTGEKVFLECVQDMDHENMFWYRQDPGLGLRLIYFSYDVKMKEKGDIPEGYSVSREKKERFSLILESASTNQTSMYLCASSSRLTSGRGPNEQFFGPGTRLTVL.

V gene TRBV5-1 combines with J gene TRBJ2-1, with TRBD2 identical over 7 bases. CDR3 length: 15 amino acids. V was clipped by 2 bases and J by 9 bases; unmatched bases: 11. Per germline, CDR1 SGHRS and CDR2 YFSETQ. The CDR3 here is CASSLQTSPLGEQFF. CDR3 bases: TGCGCCAGCAGCTTACAGACTAGCCCGCTGGGTGAGCAGTTCTTC. Using reference TRBV5-1 and TRBJ2-1 for the parts outside the CDR3, the full variable domain is KAGVTQTPRYLIKTRGQQVTLSCSPISGHRSVSWYQQTPGQGLQFLFEYFSETQRNKGNFPGRFSGRQFSNSRSEMNVSTLELGDSALYLCASSLQTSPLGEQFFGPGTRLTVL.